This record concerns one TCR beta chain sequence. Deletions cut 4 bases from V and 5 bases from J, with 9 bases between. Germline CDR1 reads SGHAT; CDR2 reads FQNNGV. This CDR3 has 14 residues. The protocol was immunoSEQ multiplex PCR, while the TCRdb copy is restricted to in-frame clones and leaves out a portion. The sample includes about 200,000 clones, approximately 87% of them seen just once. The data were taken from a study of blood T cell repertoires in COVID-19. The chain combines TRBV11-2 with TRBJ1-6; D is unresolved. The material sequenced was peripheral blood. The sequence came from a woman in her 70s with acute or convalescent COVID-19. In nucleotides, the CDR3 is TGTGCCAGCAGCTCCGGGATCAATAATTCACCCCTCCACTTT. Translating gives CASSSGINNSPLHF.